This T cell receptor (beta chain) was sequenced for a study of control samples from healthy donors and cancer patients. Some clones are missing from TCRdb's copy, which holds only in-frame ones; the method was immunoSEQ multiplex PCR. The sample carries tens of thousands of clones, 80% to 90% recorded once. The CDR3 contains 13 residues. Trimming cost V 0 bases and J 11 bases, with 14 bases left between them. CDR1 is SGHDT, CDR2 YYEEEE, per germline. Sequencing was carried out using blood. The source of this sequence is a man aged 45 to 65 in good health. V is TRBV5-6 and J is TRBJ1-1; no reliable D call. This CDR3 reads CASSLDYEGAAFF. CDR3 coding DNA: TGTGCCAGCAGCTTGGACTATGAGGGAGCGGCTTTCTTT.